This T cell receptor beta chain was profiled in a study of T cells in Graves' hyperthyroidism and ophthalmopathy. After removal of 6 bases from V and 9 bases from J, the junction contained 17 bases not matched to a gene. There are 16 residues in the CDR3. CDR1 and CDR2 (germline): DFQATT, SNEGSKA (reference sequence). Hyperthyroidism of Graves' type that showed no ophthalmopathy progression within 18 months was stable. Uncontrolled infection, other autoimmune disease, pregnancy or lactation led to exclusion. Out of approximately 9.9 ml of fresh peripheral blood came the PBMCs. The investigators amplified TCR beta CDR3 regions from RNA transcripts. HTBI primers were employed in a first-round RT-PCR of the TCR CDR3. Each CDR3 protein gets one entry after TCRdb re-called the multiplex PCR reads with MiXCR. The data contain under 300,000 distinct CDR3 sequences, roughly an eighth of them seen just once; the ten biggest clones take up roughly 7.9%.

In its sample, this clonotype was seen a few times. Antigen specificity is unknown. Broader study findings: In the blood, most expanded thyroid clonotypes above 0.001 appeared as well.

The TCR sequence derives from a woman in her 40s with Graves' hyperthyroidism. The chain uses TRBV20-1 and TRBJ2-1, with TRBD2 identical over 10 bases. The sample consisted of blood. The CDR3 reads CSALEAEREGFGEQFF. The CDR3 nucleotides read TGCAGTGCCCTGGAAGCGGAGCGGGAGGGCTTTGGTGAGCAGTTCTTC.